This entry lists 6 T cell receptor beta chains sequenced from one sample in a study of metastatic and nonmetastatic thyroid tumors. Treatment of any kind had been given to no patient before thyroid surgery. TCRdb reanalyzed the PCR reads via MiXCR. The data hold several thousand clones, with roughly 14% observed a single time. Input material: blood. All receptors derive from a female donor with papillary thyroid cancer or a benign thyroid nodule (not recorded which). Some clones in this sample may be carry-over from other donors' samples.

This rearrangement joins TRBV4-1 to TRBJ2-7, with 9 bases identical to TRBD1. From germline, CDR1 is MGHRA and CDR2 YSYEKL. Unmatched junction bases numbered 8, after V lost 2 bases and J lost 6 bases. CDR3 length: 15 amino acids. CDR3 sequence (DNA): TGCGCCAGCAGCCAATCTGGGACAGGGTTCTTCGAGCAGTACTTC. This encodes CASSQSGTGFFEQYF.

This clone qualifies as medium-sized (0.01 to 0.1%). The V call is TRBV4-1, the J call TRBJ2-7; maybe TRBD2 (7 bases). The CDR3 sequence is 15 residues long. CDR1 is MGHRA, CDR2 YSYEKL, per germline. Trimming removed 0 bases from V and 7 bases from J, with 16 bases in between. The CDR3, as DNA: TGCGCCAGCAGCCAAGATCCATTCGGGGGGCAAGAGCAGTACTTC. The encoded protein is CASSQDPFGGQEQYF.

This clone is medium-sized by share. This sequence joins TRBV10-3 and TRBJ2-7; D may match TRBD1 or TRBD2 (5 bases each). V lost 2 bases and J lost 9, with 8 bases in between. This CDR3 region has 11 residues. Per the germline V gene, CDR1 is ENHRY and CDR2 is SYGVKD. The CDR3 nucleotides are TGTGCCATCAGTGAGGAGGGACGGCAGTACTTC. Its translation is CAISEEGRQYF.

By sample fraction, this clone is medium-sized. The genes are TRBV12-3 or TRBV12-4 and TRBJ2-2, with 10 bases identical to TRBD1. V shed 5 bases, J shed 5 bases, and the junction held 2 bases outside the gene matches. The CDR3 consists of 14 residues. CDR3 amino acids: CASSRGQGTGELFF. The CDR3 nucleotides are TGTGCCAGCAGTCGGGGACAGGGGACCGGGGAGCTGTTTTTT.

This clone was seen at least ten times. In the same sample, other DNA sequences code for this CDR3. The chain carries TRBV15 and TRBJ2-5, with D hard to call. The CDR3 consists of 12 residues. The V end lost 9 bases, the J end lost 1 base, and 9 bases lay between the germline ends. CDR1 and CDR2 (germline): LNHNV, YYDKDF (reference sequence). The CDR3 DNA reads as TGTGCCACGGCGGATTTCCAAGAGACCCAGTACTTC. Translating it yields CATADFQETQYF.

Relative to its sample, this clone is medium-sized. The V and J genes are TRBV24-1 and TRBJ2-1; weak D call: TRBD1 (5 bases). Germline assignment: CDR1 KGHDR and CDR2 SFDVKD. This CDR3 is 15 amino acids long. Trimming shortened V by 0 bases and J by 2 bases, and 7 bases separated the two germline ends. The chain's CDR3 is CATSDLAGTYNEQFF. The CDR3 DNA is TGTGCCACCAGTGATTTGGCAGGGACCTACAATGAGCAGTTCTTC.